The rows below give T cell receptor beta chains drawn from one sample of a study of PD-1 blockade in classical Hodgkin lymphoma. This table comes from immunoSEQ multiplex PCR, and its TCRdb copy is limited to in-frame clones, with some not included. The table includes 90,000 to 130,000 clones, nearly 90% detected once. This specimen consisted of peripheral blood mononuclear cells (PBMCs), obtained before the second cycle of nivolumab. The receptors originated from a human donor with classical Hodgkin lymphoma. Each CDR3 is given with its conserved first and last residue. D genes are given only for firm matches.

J gene: TRBJ2-7
D gene: TRBD1
V gene: TRBV6-1
CDR3 protein: CAGRTGASYEQYF
CDR3 DNA: TGTGCCGGTAGGACAGGGGCCTCCTACGAGCAGTACTTC

J gene: TRBJ2-2
D gene: .
V gene: TRBV30
CDR3 protein: CAWSVLGTGELFF
CDR3 DNA: TGTGCCTGGAGTGTACTAGGCACCGGGGAGCTGTTTTTT

J gene: TRBJ1-1
D gene: .
V gene: TRBV20-1
CDR3 protein: CSAGIARVFF
CDR3 DNA: TGCAGTGCCGGTATTGCGAGGGTTTTCTTT

J gene: TRBJ2-7
D gene: .
V gene: TRBV2
CDR3 protein: CASSGAYEQYF
CDR3 DNA: TGTGCCAGCAGTGGAGCCTACGAGCAGTACTTC

J gene: TRBJ1-1
D gene: TRBD1
V gene: TRBV19
CDR3 protein: CASKQGTNTEAFF
CDR3 DNA: TGTGCCAGTAAACAGGGGACGAACACTGAAGCTTTCTTT

J gene: TRBJ2-5
D gene: .
V gene: TRBV5-1
CDR3 protein: CASSSGMGGETQYF
CDR3 DNA: TGCGCCAGCAGCTCAGGCATGGGGGGAGAGACCCAGTACTTC

J gene: TRBJ1-1
D gene: .
V gene: TRBV5-1
CDR3 protein: CASSFETANTEAFF
CDR3 DNA: TGCGCCAGCAGCTTCGAGACGGCAAACACTGAAGCTTTCTTT

J gene: TRBJ2-1
D gene: .
V gene: TRBV7-6
CDR3 protein: CASSPTPMRSYNEQFF
CDR3 DNA: TGTGCCAGCAGCCCGACTCCGATGCGGTCCTACAATGAGCAGTTCTTC

J gene: TRBJ1-2
D gene: .
V gene: TRBV5-4
CDR3 protein: CASSLGGGRPNYGYTF
CDR3 DNA: TGTGCCAGCAGCTTGGGAGGGGGACGGCCTAACTATGGCTACACCTTC

J gene: TRBJ1-5
D gene: .
V gene: TRBV6-1
CDR3 protein: CASSAAGQSNQPQHF
CDR3 DNA: TGTGCCAGCAGTGCCGCCGGACAGAGCAATCAGCCCCAGCATTTT

J gene: TRBJ2-1
D gene: TRBD2
V gene: TRBV19
CDR3 protein: CASSMGLAGTEQFF
CDR3 DNA: TGTGCCAGTAGTATGGGACTAGCGGGGACCGAGCAGTTCTTC

J gene: TRBJ1-3
D gene: .
V gene: TRBV6-5
CDR3 protein: CASSYGSGNTIYF
CDR3 DNA: TGTGCCAGCAGTTACGGCTCTGGAAACACCATATATTTT

J gene: TRBJ1-2
D gene: .
V gene: TRBV5-1
CDR3 protein: CASSVVPSGSGSYGYTF
CDR3 DNA: TGCGCCAGCAGCGTCGTCCCTAGTGGGAGTGGCAGCTATGGCTACACCTTC

J gene: TRBJ2-1
D gene: .
V gene: TRBV6-1
CDR3 protein: CASSDWPRDEQFF
CDR3 DNA: TGTGCCAGCAGTGATTGGCCCAGAGATGAGCAGTTCTTC

J gene: TRBJ2-1
D gene: .
V gene: TRBV5-1
CDR3 protein: CASSLSNEQFF
CDR3 DNA: TGCGCCAGCAGCCTCAGCAATGAGCAGTTCTTC

J gene: TRBJ2-5
D gene: .
V gene: TRBV5-6
CDR3 protein: CASSTIRTETQYF
CDR3 DNA: TGTGCCAGCAGCACCATTCGGACGGAGACCCAGTACTTC

J gene: TRBJ1-1
D gene: .
V gene: TRBV4-2
CDR3 protein: CASSQDSYGDTEAFF
CDR3 DNA: TGTGCCAGCAGCCAAGATTCTTACGGGGACACTGAAGCTTTCTTT

J gene: TRBJ2-7
D gene: TRBD2
V gene: TRBV5-5
CDR3 protein: CASSLRLASYEQYF
CDR3 DNA: TGTGCCAGCAGCCTTCGACTAGCGAGCTACGAGCAGTACTTC

J gene: TRBJ2-7
D gene: .
V gene: TRBV5-8
CDR3 protein: CASSLGGTISTEQYF
CDR3 DNA: TGTGCCAGCAGCTTGGGGGGGACAATTAGTACCGAGCAGTACTTC

J gene: TRBJ2-3
D gene: .
V gene: TRBV9
CDR3 protein: CASSVVRATTLTDTQYF
CDR3 DNA: TGTGCCAGCAGCGTAGTTAGGGCAACAACCCTCACAGATACGCAGTATTTT